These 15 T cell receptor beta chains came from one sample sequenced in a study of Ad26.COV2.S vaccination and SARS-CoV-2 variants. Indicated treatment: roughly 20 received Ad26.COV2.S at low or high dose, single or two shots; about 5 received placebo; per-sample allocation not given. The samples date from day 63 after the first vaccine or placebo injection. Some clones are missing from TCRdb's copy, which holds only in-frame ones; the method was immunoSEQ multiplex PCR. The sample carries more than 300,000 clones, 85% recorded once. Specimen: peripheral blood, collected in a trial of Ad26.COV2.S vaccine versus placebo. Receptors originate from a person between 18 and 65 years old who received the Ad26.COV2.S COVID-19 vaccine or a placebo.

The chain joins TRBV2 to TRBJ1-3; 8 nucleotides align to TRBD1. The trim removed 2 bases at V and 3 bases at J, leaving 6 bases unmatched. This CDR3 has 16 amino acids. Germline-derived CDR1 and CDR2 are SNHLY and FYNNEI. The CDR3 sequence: CASSEPSGGYGNTIYF. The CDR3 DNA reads TGTGCCAGCAGTGAACCTTCAGGGGGCTATGGAAACACCATATATTTT.

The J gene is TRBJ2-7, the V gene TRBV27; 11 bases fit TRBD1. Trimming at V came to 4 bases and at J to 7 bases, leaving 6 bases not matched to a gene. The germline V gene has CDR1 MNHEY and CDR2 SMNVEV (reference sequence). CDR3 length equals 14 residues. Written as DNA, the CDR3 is TGTGCCAGCAGTTCGGGACAGGGGGGGAGTGAGCAGTACTTC. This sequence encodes CASSSGQGGSEQYF.

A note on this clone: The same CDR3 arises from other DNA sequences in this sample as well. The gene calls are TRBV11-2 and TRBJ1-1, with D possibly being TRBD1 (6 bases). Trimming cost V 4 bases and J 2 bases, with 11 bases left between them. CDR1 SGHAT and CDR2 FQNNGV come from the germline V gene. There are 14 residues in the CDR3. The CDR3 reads CASSSSDRNTEAFF. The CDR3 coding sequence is TGTGCCAGCAGCTCTTCGGACAGAAACACTGAAGCTTTCTTT.

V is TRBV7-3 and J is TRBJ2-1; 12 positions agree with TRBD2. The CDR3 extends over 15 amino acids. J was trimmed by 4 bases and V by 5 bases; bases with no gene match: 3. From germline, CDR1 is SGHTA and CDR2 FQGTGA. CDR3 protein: CASSLAGGQYNEQFF. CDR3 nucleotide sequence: TGTGCCAGCAGCCTAGCGGGGGGGCAATACAATGAGCAGTTCTTC.

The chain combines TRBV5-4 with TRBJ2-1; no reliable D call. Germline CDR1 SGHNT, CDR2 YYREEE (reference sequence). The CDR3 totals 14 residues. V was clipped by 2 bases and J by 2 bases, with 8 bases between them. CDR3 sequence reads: CASSFGRAYNEQFF. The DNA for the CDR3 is TGTGCCAGCAGCTTTGGCAGAGCCTACAATGAGCAGTTCTTC.

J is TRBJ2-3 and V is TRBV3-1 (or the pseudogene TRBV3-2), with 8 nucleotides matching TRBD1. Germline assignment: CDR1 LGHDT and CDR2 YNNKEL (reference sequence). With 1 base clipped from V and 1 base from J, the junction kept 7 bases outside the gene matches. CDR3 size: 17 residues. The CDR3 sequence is CASSQGQSRGRTDTQYF. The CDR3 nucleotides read TGTGCCAGCAGCCAAGGACAAAGCAGGGGGCGCACAGATACGCAGTATTTT.

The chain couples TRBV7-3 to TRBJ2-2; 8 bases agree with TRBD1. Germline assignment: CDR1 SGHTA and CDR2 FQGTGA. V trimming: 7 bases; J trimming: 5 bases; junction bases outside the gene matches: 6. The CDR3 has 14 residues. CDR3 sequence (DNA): TGTGCCAGCAACCCGACAGGGGTGACCGGGGAGCTGTTTTTT. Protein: CASNPTGVTGELFF.

The CDR3 DNA follows: TGTGCCAGCAGTACCTTCCTTAATGGCTACACCTTC. This encodes CASSTFLNGYTF. The rearrangement joins TRBV28 to TRBJ1-2; no firm D call. The CDR3 consists of 12 residues. The germline V and J ends were trimmed by 5 bases and 6 bases, with 10 bases remaining between them. Germline V gene lookup returns CDR1 MDHEN and CDR2 SYDVKM.

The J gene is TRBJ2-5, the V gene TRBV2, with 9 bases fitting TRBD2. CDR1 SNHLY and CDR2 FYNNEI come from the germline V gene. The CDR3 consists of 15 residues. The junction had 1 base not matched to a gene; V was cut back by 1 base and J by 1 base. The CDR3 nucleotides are TGTGCCAGCAGTGAAGTAGCGGGGGTCCAAGAGACCCAGTACTTC. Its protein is CASSEVAGVQETQYF.

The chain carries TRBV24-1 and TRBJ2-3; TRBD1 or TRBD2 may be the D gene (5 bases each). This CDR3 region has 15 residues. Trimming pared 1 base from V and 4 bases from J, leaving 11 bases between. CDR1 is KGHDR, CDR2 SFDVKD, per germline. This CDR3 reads CATSDFSGPSDTQYF. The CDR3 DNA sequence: TGTGCCACCAGTGATTTTTCGGGGCCTTCAGATACGCAGTATTTT.

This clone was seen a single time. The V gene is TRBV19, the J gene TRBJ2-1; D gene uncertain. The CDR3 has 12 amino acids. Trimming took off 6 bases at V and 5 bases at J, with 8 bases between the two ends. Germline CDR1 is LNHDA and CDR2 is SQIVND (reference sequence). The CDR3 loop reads CASSNINNEQFF. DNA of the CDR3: TGTGCCAGTAGCAATATCAACAATGAGCAGTTCTTC.

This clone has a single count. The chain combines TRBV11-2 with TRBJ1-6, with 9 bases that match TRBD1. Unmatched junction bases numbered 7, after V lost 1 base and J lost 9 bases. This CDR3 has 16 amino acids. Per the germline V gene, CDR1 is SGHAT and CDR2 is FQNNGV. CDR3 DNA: TGTGCCAGCAGCTTAGGGACAGGGGCCTACGGTTCACCCCTCCACTTT. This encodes CASSLGTGAYGSPLHF.

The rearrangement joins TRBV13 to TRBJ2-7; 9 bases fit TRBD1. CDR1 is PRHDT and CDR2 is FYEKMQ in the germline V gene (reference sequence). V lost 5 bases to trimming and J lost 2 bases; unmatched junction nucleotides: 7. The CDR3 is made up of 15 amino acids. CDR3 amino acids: CASSQGQGATYEQYF. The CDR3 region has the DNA TGTGCCAGCAGCCAGGGACAGGGCGCAACCTACGAGCAGTACTTC.

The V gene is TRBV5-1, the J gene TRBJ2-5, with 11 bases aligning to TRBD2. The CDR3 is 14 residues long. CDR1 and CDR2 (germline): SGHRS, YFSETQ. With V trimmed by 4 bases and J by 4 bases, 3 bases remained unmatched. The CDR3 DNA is TGCGCCAGCAGCGCCGGGACTAGCGGAGAGACCCAGTACTTC. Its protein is CASSAGTSGETQYF. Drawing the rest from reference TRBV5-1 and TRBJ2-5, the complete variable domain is KAGVTQTPRYLIKTRGQQVTLSCSPISGHRSVSWYQQTPGQGLQFLFEYFSETQRNKGNFPGRFSGRQFSNSRSEMNVSTLELGDSALYLCASSAGTSGETQYFGPGTRLLVL.

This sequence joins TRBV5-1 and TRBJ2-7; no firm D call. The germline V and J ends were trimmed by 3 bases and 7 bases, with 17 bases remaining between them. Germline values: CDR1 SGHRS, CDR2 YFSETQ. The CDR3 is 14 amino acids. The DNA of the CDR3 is TGCGCCAGCAGCTCCGGGTTTTCGGCTCGGGAGCAGTACTTC. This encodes CASSSGFSAREQYF.